This T cell receptor (beta chain) was retrieved from a study of OX40 agonist ivuxolimab in advanced cancers. Some background on the complete study: Ivuxolimab, which targeted the costimulatory receptor OX40 (CD134), was an agonistic, fully human IgG2 monoclonal antibody. The paper covers the monotherapy dose-escalation part of the phase I ivuxolimab trial, which included N ≈ 50 patients. Intravenous ivuxolimab was administered to patients every 2 weeks at six dose levels: 0.01, 0.1, 0.3, 1.5, 3 and 10 mg/kg. Three dose-escalation patients achieved partial responses, one with hepatocellular carcinoma and two with cutaneous melanoma. Prior anti-PD-1, anti-PD-L1 or anti-CTLA-4 therapy was permitted, and about two fifths of dose-escalation patients had received checkpoint inhibitors. The purpose of peripheral TCRbeta sequencing was to test whether ivuxolimab changed TCR sequence diversity and led to clonal T-cell expansion. Of the 50 to 55 patients in dose escalation, 19 had hepatocellular carcinoma, about 15 had melanoma, 9 had renal cell carcinoma and 9 had head and neck cancer. A male proportion of roughly 80% and a mean age of approximately 58 years, ranging from 23 to 79, were recorded for the dose-escalation cohort.

Note on this clone: The target of this receptor is not known. Per-base quality was not reported, and no clone a single base away is much larger than it.

V lost 2 bases and J lost 2 bases; the stretch between them is 15 bases long. Counted from cysteine to phenylalanine, this CDR3 has 16 amino acids. The sequence is cut down to CDR3 DNA, 48 bases in frame from base 1. As encoded in the germline V gene, CDR1 is SGHRS while CDR2 is YFSETQ. Study-wide conclusions, independent of this receptor: In the 0.1-3.0 mg/kg groups, partial responders were among the patients with the lowest normalized peripheral clonal expansion, particularly in CD8+ T cells. The antigen specificity of the peripheral T cells that underwent clonal expansion was not determined. Clonal expansion of both CD4+ and CD8+ blood T cells was observed from baseline to week 6 at doses 0.1 to 3.0 mg/kg. Low levels of normalized T-cell clonal expansion were also seen in some patients who did not respond. After ivuxolimab, expanded clones were on average more numerous among CD8+ T cells than among CD4+ T cells.

Patients with a history of autoimmune disease or receiving systemic immunosuppression were excluded from the trial. Peripheral blood for TCR sequencing was drawn from every dose cohort at baseline, at cycle 4 day 1 and at cycle 7 day 1. Samples came from an open-label, multicenter, first-in-human phase I dose-escalation trial of ivuxolimab. The trial enrolled adults with locally advanced or metastatic head and neck squamous cell, hepatocellular, melanoma or renal cell carcinoma. Before TCR sequencing, CD4+ and CD8+ T cells were separately sorted from peripheral blood. For sequencing of the TCRbeta CDR3 region, genomic DNA was extracted from the sorted cells. The immunoSEQ Assay was used for sequencing of TCRbeta CDR3 regions. Held by TCRdb, this immuneACCESS table contains in-frame sequences only and omits some clones. Under half of the omission traces to an unresolved V gene where checked; the cause of the rest is unknown. This sample lists roughly 25,000 clones; approximately 83% were detected once. The ten biggest clones cover around 50% of the sample.

The rearrangement joined TRBV5-1 to TRBJ2-3; the D gene is not confidently resolved. The sequenced sample was CD4+ or CD8+ T cells sorted from blood, obtained in a trial of the OX40 agonist ivuxolimab. This clonotype originated in an adult with an advanced solid tumor such as melanoma, head and neck, liver or kidney cancer. Here the CDR3 is given as CASSFWGPETTDTQYF. The sequenced DNA: TGCGCCAGCAGCTTTTGGGGTCCGGAAACCACAGATACGCAGTATTTT. With the portions outside the CDR3 filled from the reference TRBV5-1 and TRBJ2-3 genes, the complete variable region becomes KAGVTQTPRYLIKTRGQQVTLSCSPISGHRSVSWYQQTPGQGLQFLFEYFSETQRNKGNFPGRFSGRQFSNSRSEMNVSTLELGDSALYLCASSFWGPETTDTQYFGPGTRLTVL.